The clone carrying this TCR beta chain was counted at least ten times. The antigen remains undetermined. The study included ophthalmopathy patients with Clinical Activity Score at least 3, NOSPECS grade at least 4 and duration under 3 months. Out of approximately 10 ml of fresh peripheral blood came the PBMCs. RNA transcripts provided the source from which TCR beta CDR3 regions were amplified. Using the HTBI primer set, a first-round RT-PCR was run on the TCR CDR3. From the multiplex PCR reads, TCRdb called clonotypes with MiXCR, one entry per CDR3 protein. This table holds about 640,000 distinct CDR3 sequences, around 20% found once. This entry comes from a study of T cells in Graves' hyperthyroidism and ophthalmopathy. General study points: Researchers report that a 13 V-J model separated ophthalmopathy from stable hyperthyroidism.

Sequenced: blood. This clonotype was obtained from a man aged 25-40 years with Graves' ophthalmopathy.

CDR3 in DNA: TGCGCCAGCAGCTTTCAATGGCCAGACTACAATGAGCAGTTCTTC. It specifies CASSFQWPDYNEQFF. The chain couples TRBV5-1 to TRBJ2-1; D remains ambiguous. Germline-derived CDR1 and CDR2 are SGHRS and YFSETQ. V was clipped by 2 bases and J by 3 bases, with 12 bases between them. The CDR3 runs to 15 residues.